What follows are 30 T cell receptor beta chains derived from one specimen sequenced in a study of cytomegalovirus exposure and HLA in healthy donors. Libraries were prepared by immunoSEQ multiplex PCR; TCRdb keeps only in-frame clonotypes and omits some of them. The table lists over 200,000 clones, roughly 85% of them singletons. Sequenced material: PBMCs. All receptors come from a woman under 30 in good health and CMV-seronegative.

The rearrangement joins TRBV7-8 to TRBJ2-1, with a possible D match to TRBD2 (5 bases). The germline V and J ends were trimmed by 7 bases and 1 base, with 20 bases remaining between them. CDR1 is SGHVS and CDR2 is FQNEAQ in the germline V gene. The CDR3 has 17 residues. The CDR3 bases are TGTGCCAGCAACCCGTCCGGGGAGAAGAGATCCTACAATGAGCAGTTCTTC. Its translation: CASNPSGEKRSYNEQFF.

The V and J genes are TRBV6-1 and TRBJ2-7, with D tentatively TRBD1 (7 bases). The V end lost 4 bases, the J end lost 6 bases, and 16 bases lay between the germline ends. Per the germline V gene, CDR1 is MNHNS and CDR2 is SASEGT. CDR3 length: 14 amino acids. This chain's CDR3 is CASSVDREVSEQYF. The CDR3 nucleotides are TGTGCCAGCAGTGTCGACAGGGAGGTTAGCGAGCAGTACTTC.

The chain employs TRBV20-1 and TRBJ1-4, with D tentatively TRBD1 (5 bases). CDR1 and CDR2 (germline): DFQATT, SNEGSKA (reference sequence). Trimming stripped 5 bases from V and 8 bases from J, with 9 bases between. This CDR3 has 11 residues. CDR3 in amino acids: CSASRAEKLFF. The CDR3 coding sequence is TGCAGTGCTTCCAGGGCCGAAAAACTGTTTTTT.

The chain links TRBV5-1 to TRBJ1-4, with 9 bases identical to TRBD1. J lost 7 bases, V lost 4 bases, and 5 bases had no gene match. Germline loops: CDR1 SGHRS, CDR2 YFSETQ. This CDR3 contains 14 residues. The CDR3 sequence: CASSRGQGGEKLFF. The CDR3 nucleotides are TGCGCCAGCAGCCGGGGACAGGGAGGTGAAAAACTGTTTTTT.

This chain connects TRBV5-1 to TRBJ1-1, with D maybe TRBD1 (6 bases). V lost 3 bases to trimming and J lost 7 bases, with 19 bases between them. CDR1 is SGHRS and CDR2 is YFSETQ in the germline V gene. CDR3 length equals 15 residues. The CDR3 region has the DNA TGCGCCAGCAGCTACCGCCCGGGGGCGGGTATTGAAGCTTTCTTT. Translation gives CASSYRPGAGIEAFF. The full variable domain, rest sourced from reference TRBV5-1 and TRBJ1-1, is KAGVTQTPRYLIKTRGQQVTLSCSPISGHRSVSWYQQTPGQGLQFLFEYFSETQRNKGNFPGRFSGRQFSNSRSEMNVSTLELGDSALYLCASSYRPGAGIEAFFGQGTRLTVV.

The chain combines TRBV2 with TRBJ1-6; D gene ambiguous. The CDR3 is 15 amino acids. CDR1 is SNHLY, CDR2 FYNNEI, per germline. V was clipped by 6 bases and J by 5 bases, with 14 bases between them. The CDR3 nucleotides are TGTGCCAGCAGAGGTTATGGGAGAGATAATTCACCCCTCCACTTT. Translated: CASRGYGRDNSPLHF. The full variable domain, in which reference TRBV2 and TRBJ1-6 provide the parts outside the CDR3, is EPEVTQTPSHQVTQMGQEVILRCVPISNHLYFYWYRQILGQKVEFLVSFYNNEISEKSEIFDDQFSVERPDGSNFTLKIRSTKLEDSAMYFCASRGYGRDNSPLHFGNGTRLTVT.

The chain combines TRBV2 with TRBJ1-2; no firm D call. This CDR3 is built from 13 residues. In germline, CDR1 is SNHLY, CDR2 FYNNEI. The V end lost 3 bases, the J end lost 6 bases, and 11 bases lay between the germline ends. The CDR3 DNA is TGTGCCAGCAGTGATCGGCTATGGGATGGCTACACCTTC. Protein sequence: CASSDRLWDGYTF.

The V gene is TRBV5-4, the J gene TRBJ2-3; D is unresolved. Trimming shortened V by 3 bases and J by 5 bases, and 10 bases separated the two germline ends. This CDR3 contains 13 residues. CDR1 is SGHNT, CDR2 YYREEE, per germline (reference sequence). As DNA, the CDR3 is TGTGCCAGCAGCTCCAGTTGGGGAGATACGCAGTATTTT. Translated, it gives CASSSSWGDTQYF.

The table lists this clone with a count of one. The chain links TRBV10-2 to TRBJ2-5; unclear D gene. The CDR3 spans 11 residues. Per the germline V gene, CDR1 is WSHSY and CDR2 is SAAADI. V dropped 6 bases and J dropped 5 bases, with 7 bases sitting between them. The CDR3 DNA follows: TGCGCCAGCAGAGCCTCCGAGACCCAGTACTTC. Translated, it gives CASRASETQYF.

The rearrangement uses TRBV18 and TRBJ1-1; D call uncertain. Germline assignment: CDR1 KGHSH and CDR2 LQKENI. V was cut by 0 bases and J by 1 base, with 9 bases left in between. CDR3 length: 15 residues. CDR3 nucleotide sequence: TGTGCCAGCTCACCACCTTTCGCCGGGAACACTGAAGCTTTCTTT. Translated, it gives CASSPPFAGNTEAFF.

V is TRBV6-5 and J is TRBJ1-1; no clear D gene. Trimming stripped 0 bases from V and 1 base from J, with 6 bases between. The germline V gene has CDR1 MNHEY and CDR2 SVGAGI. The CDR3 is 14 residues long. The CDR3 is CASSYSRRNTEAFF. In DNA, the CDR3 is TGTGCCAGCAGTTACTCGCGGAGGAACACTGAAGCTTTCTTT.

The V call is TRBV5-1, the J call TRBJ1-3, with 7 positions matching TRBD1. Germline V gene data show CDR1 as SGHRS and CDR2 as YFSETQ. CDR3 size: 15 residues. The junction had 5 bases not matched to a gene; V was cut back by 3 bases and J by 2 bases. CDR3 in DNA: TGCGCCAGCAGCTCACAGGGGTTTCCTGGAAACACCATATATTTT. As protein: CASSSQGFPGNTIYF.

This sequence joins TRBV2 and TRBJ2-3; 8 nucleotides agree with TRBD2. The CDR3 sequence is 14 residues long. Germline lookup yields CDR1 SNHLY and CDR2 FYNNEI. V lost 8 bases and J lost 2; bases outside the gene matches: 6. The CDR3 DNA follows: TGTGCCAGCCAAACTAGCGGATACACAGATACGCAGTATTTT. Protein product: CASQTSGYTDTQYF.

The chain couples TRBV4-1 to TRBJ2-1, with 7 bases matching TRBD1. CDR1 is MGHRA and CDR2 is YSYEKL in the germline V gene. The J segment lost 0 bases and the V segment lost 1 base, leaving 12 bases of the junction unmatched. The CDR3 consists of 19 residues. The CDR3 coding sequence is TGCGCCAGCAGCCAAGGGGAAGGGGGCCAGTCCCTCTCCTACAATGAGCAGTTCTTC. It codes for CASSQGEGGQSLSYNEQFF.

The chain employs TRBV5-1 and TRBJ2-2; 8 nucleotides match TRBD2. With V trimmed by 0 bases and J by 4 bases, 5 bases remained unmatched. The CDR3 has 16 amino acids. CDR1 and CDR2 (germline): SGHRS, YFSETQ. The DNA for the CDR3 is TGCGCCAGCAGCTTGGAAGGACTAGCCGGCACCGGGGAGCTGTTTTTT. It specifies CASSLEGLAGTGELFF.

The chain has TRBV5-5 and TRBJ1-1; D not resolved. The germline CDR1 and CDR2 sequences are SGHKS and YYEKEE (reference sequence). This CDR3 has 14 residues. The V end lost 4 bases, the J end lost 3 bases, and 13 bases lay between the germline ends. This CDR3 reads CASSRAVGDTEAFF. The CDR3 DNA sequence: TGTGCCAGCAGCCGGGCCGTCGGGGACACTGAAGCTTTCTTT.

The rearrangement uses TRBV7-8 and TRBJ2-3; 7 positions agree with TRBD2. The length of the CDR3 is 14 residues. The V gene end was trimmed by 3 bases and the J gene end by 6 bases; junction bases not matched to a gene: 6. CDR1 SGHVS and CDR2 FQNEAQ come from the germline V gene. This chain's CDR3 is CASSLGGRDDTQYF. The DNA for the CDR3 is TGTGCCAGCAGCTTGGGCGGGAGAGATGATACGCAGTATTTT. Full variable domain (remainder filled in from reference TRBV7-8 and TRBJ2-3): GAGVSQSPRYKVAKRGQDVALRCDPISGHVSLFWYQQALGQGPEFLTYFQNEAQLDKSGLPSDRFFAERPEGSVSTLKIQRTQQEDSAVYLCASSLGGRDDTQYFGPGTRLTVL.

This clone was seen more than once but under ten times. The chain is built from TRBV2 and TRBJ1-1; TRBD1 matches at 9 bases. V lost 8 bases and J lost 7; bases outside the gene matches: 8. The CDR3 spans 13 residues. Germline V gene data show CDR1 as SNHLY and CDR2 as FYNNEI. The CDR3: CASSGQGRSEAFF. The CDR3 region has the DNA TGTGCCAGCTCGGGACAGGGACGGAGTGAAGCTTTCTTT. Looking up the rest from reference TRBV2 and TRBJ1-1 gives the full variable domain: EPEVTQTPSHQVTQMGQEVILRCVPISNHLYFYWYRQILGQKVEFLVSFYNNEISEKSEIFDDQFSVERPDGSNFTLKIRSTKLEDSAMYFCASSGQGRSEAFFGQGTRLTVV.

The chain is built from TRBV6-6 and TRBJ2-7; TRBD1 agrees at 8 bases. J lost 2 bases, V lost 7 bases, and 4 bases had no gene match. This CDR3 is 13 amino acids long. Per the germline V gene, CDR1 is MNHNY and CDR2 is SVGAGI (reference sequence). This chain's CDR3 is CASTDRGTYEQYF. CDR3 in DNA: TGTGCCAGCACCGACAGGGGAACCTACGAGCAGTACTTC.

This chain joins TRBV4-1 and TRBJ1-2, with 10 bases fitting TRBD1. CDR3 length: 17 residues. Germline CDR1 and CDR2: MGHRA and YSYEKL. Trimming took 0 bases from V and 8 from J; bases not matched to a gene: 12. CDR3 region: CASSQDPTGGHRGGYTF. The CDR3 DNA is TGCGCCAGCAGCCAAGACCCGACAGGGGGCCATAGAGGGGGCTACACCTTC.

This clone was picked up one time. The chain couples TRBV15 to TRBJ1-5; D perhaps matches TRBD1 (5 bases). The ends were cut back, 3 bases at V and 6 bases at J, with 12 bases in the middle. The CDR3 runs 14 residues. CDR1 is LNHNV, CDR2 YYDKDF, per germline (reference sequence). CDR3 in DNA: TGTGCCACCAGCAGGACGACAGAATTTCAGCCCCAGCATTTT. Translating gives CATSRTTEFQPQHF.

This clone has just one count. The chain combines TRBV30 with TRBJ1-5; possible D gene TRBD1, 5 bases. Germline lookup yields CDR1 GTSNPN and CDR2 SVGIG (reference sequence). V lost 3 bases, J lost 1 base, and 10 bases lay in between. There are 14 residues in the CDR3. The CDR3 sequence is CAWRGALSNQPQHF. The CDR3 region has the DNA TGTGCCTGGAGAGGGGCGCTGAGCAATCAGCCCCAGCATTTT.

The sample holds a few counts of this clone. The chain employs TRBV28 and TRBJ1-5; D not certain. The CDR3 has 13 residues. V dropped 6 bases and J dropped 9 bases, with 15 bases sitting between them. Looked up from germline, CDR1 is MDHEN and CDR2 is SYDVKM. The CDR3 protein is CASRDPSGGPQHF. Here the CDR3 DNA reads TGTGCCAGCAGGGACCCATCCGGTGGGCCCCAGCATTTT.

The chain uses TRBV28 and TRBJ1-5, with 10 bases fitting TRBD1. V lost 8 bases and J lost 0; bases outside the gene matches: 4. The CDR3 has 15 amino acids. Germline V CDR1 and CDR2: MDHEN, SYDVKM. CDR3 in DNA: TGTGCCAGCGGGACAGGGGTAGGTAGCAATCAGCCCCAGCATTTT. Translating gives CASGTGVGSNQPQHF. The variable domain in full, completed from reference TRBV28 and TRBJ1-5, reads DVKVTQSSRYLVKRTGEKVFLECVQDMDHENMFWYRQDPGLGLRLIYFSYDVKMKEKGDIPEGYSVSREKKERFSLILESASTNQTSMYLCASGTGVGSNQPQHFGDGTRLSIL.

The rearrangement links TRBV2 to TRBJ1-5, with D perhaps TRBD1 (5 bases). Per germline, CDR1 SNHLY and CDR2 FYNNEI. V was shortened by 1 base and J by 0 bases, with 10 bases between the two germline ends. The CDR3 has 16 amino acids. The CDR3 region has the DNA TGTGCCAGCAGTGAAGAGGGGCGAGGTAGCAATCAGCCCCAGCATTTT. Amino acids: CASSEEGRGSNQPQHF.

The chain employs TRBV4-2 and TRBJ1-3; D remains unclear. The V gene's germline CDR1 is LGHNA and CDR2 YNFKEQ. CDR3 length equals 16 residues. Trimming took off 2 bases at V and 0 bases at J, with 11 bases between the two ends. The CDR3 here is CASSQRGRSSGNTIYF. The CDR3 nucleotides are TGTGCCAGCAGCCAACGCGGACGGAGCTCTGGAAACACCATATATTTT.

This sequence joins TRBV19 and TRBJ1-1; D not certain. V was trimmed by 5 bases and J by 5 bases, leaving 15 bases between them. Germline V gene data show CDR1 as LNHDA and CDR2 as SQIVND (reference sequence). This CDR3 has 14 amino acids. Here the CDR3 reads CASSLPRRRTEAFF. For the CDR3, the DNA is TGTGCCAGTAGTCTACCCCGCAGGAGGACTGAAGCTTTCTTT.

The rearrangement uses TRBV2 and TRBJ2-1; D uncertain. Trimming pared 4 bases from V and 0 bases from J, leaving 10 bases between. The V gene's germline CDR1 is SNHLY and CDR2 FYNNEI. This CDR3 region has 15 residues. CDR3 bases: TGTGCCAGCAGTGTTGGTCTTTCCTCCTACAATGAGCAGTTCTTC. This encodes CASSVGLSSYNEQFF.

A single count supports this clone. This CDR3 is CASSVAGATYEQYF. CDR3 DNA: TGTGCCAGCAGTGTAGCGGGAGCGACCTACGAGCAGTACTTC. V gene TRBV2 combines with J gene TRBJ2-7; 9 bases fit TRBD2. The CDR3 is 14 residues long. Germline CDR1 reads SNHLY; CDR2 reads FYNNEI. V dropped 4 bases and J dropped 2; count of bases not matched to a gene: 3.

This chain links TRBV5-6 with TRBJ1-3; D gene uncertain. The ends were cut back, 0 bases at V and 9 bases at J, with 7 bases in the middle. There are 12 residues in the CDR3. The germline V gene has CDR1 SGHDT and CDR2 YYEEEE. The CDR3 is CASSLGGRTIYF. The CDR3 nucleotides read TGTGCCAGCAGCTTGGGAGGGCGCACCATATATTTT.